The rows below give T cell receptor beta chains drawn from one sample of a study of CD8 T cells in ankylosing spondylitis. A single record per CDR3 protein comes from TCRdb applying MiXCR to the 5' RACE reads. Of about 30,000 distinct CDR3 sequences in the sample, 12% to 15% were seen once. The sequencing input was blood. The receptors stem from a male donor with ankylosing spondylitis or in good health (not recorded which). The CDR3 runs from the conserved cysteine through the conserved F or W. D genes are given only for firm matches. The listing skips clone size in some rows; elsewhere it reads once, few, many or a size class.

TRBJ2-7,-,TRBV3-1,few,CASSQSYEQYF,TGTGCCAGCAGCCAAAGCTACGAGCAGTACTTC
TRBJ2-6,-,TRBV13,-,CASSPARDRYSGANVLTF,TGTGCCAGCAGCCCCGCCCGCGACAGGTACTCTGGGGCCAACGTCCTGACTTTC
TRBJ2-2,TRBD1,TRBV11-3,-,CASSLGAGGHGELFF,TGTGCCAGCAGCTTAGGTGCAGGGGGCCACGGGGAGCTGTTTTTT
TRBJ2-3,-,TRBV3-1,few,CASSQEIGSSTDTQYF,TGTGCCAGCAGCCAAGAGATTGGCTCTTCCACAGATACGCAGTATTTT
TRBJ2-1,TRBD2,TRBV20-1,many,CSATSASGINEQFF,TGCAGTGCTACTTCGGCTAGCGGGATAAATGAGCAGTTCTTC
TRBJ2-1,TRBD2,TRBV7-9,few,CASSPTSGAKNEWQFF,TGTGCCAGCAGCCCTACTAGCGGGGCCAAGAATGAGTGGCAGTTCTTC
TRBJ2-3,TRBD1,TRBV29-1,few,CSAVGWQGARTQYF,TGCAGCGCCGTAGGTTGGCAGGGGGCGAGGACGCAGTATTTT
TRBJ2-5,-,TRBV5-1,-,CASSFRGVETQYF,TGCGCCAGCAGCTTCAGGGGGGTAGAGACCCAGTACTTC
TRBJ2-2,-,TRBV12-3/TRBV12-4,few,CASSLRTGELFF,TGTGCCAGCAGTTTAAGAACCGGGGAGCTGTTTTTT
TRBJ2-1,TRBD1,TRBV7-2,-,CASSLGQGRNEQFF,TGTGCCAGCAGCTTAGGACAGGGTCGCAATGAGCAGTTCTTC
TRBJ2-1,-,TRBV12-3/TRBV12-4,few,CASSLPGDYNEQFF,TGTGCCAGCAGTTTACCGGGCGATTACAATGAGCAGTTCTTC
TRBJ2-2,-,TRBV6-6,-,CASRETGNTGELFF,TGTGCCAGCAGGGAGACAGGAAATACCGGGGAGCTGTTTTTT
TRBJ2-7,-,TRBV4-1,few,CASSQESSYEQYF,TGCGCCAGCAGCCAAGAAAGTAGTTACGAGCAGTACTTC
TRBJ2-1,-,TRBV24-1,-,CATSDFGGSSYNEQFF,TGTGCCACCAGTGATTTTGGGGGCTCAAGCTACAATGAGCAGTTCTTC
TRBJ2-1,-,TRBV12-3/TRBV12-4,-,CASRFFRNNEQFF,TGTGCCAGCAGGTTCTTCAGGAACAATGAGCAGTTCTTC
TRBJ1-1,-,TRBV5-1,few,CASSLKANTEAFF,TGCGCCAGCAGCTTGAAAGCGAACACTGAAGCTTTCTTT
TRBJ2-5,-,TRBV12-3/TRBV12-4,-,CASRLAGMKTQYF,TGTGCCAGCAGGCTTGCCGGGATGAAGACCCAGTACTTC
TRBJ1-4,-,TRBV7-2,few,CASSSIPGVANEKLFF,TGTGCCAGCAGCTCCATCCCCGGGGTAGCTAATGAAAAACTGTTTTTT
TRBJ1-1,-,TRBV7-9,few,CASSFQGKNTEAFF,TGTGCCAGCAGCTTTCAGGGGAAGAACACTGAAGCTTTCTTT
TRBJ2-4,-,TRBV11-1,-,CASSYRDTKNIQYF,TGTGCCAGCAGCTACAGGGATACCAAAAACATTCAGTACTTC
TRBJ2-2,-,TRBV4-3,medium-sized,CASSQENRVTGELFF,TGCGCCAGCAGCCAAGAAAATCGGGTCACCGGGGAGCTGTTTTTT
TRBJ2-2,-,TRBV11-2,-,CASSLSTGSSSGELFF,TGTGCCAGCAGCTTATCGACAGGTTCCTCCAGCGGGGAGCTGTTTTTT
TRBJ1-4,-,TRBV7-2,-,CASSLALSGATNEKLFF,TGTGCCAGCAGCTTAGCGTTGTCGGGCGCAACTAATGAAAAACTGTTTTTT
TRBJ2-5,-,TRBV25-1,-,CASRTVETQYF,TGTGCCAGCAGGACAGTTGAGACCCAGTACTTC
TRBJ2-3,-,TRBV2,few,CASSADTQYF,TGTGCCAGCAGTGCAGATACGCAGTATTTT
TRBJ1-1,-,TRBV7-3,few,CASSPSPGMNTEAFF,TGTGCCAGCAGCCCGAGTCCGGGGATGAACACTGAAGCTTTCTTT
TRBJ2-2,-,TRBV7-3,-,CASSLIGATGELFF,TGTGCCAGCAGCTTAATCGGGGCCACCGGGGAGCTGTTTTTT
TRBJ2-2,-,TRBV20-1,few,CSAESRGWYTGELFF,TGCAGTGCCGAGTCTCGGGGGTGGTACACCGGGGAGCTGTTTTTT
TRBJ2-1,-,TRBV28,-,CASSSPDKSYNEQFF,TGTGCCAGCAGTTCACCTGACAAGTCCTACAATGAGCAGTTCTTC
TRBJ2-2,TRBD1,TRBV7-3,many,CASSLQGAGTGELFF,TGTGCCAGCAGCTTACAGGGGGCTGGCACCGGGGAGCTGTTTTTT
TRBJ2-1,-,TRBV29-1,-,CSVDSVDEQFF,TGCAGCGTTGATTCGGTGGATGAGCAGTTCTTC
TRBJ2-1,-,TRBV29-1,few,CSVRGASGTYNEQFF,TGCAGCGTGAGGGGGGCTAGCGGAACCTACAATGAGCAGTTCTTC
TRBJ2-2,-,TRBV12-3/TRBV12-4,-,CASRTVGPGELFF,TGTGCCAGCAGGACGGTGGGGCCCGGGGAGCTGTTTTTT
TRBJ2-3,-,TRBV7-2,-,CASSLAFKGSTQYF,TGTGCCAGCAGCTTAGCGTTTAAGGGTAGTACGCAGTATTTT
TRBJ2-1,-,TRBV5-1,-,CASSYEGSSYNEQFF,TGCGCCAGCAGCTATGAGGGGAGTTCCTACAATGAGCAGTTCTTC
TRBJ1-1,-,TRBV29-1,many,CSVEEGRGEAFF,TGCAGCGTTGAAGAGGGACGGGGTGAAGCTTTCTTT